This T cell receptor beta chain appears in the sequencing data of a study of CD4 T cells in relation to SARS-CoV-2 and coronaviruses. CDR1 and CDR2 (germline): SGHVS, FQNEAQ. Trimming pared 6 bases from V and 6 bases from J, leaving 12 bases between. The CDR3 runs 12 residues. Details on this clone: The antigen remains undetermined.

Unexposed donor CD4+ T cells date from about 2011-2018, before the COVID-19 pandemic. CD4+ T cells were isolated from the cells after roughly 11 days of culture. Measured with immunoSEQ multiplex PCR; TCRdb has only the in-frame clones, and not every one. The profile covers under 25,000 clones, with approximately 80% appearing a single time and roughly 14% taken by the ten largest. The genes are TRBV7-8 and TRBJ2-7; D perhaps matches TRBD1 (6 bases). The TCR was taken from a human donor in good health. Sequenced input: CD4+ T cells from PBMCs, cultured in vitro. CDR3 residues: CASSLDRLEQYF. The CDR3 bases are TGTGCCAGCAGTTTGGACAGACTCGAGCAGTACTTC.